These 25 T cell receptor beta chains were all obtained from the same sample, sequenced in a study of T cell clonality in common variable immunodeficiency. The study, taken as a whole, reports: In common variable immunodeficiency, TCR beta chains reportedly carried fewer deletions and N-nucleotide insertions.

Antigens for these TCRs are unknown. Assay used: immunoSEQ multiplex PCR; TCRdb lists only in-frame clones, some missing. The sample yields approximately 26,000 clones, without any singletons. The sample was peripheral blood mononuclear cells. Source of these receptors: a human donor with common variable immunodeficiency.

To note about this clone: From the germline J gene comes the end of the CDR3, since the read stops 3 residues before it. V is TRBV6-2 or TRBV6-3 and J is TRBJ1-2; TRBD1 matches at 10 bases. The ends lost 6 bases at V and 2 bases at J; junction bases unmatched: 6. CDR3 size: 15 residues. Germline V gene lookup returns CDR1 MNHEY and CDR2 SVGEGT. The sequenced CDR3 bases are TGTGCCAGCAGAAGGGACAGGGGACTCAACTATGGC. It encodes CASRRDRGLNYG. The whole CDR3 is CASRRDRGLNYGYTF.

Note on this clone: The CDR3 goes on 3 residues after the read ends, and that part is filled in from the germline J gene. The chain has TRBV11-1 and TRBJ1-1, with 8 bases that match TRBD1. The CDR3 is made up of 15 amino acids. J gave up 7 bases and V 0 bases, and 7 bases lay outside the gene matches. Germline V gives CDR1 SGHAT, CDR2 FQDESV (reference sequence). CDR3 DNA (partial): TGTGCCAGCAGCTTAGCGAGGACAGGGAGGGGTGAA. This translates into CASSLARTGRGE. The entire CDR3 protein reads CASSLARTGRGEAFF. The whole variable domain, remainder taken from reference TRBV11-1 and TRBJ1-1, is EAEVAQSPRYKITEKSQAVAFWCDPISGHATLYWYRQILGQGPELLVQFQDESVVDDSQLPKDRFSAERLKGVDSTLKIQPAELGDSAMYLCASSLARTGRGEAFFGQGTRLTVV.

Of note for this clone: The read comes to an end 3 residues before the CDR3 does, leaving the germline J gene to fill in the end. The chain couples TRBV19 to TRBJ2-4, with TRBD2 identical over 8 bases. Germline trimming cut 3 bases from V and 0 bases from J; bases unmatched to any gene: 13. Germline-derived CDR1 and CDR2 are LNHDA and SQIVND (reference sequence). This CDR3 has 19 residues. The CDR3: CASSIQRTSLGGAKNIQYF. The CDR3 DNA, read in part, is TGTGCCAGTAGTATTCAAAGGACTAGCCTCGGAGGAGCCAAAAACATT.

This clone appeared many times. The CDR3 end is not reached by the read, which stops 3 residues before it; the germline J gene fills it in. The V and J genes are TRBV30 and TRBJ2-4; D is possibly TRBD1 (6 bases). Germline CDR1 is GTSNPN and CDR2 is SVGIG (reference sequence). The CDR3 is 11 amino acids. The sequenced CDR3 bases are TGTGCCTGGAGTTATGGGGGCCGT. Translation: CAWSYGGR. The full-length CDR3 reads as CAWSYGGRQYF.

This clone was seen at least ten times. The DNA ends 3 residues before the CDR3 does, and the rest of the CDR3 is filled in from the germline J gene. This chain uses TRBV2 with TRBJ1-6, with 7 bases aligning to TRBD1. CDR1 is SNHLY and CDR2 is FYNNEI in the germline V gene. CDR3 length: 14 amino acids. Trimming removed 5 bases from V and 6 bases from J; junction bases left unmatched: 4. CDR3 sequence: CASSLRQGNSPLHF. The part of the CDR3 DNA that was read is TGTGCCAGCAGTTTAAGACAGGGTAATTCACCC. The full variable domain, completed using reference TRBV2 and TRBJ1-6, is EPEVTQTPSHQVTQMGQEVILRCVPISNHLYFYWYRQILGQKVEFLVSFYNNEISEKSEIFDDQFSVERPDGSNFTLKIRSTKLEDSAMYFCASSLRQGNSPLHFGNGTRLTVT.

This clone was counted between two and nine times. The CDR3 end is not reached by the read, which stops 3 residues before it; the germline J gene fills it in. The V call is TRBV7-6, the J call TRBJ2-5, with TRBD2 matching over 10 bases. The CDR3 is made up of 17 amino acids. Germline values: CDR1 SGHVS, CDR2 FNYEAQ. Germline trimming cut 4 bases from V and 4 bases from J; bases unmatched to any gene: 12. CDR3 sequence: CASSSPGDIAGGETQYF. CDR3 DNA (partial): TGTGCCAGCAGCTCCCCAGGAGACATAGCGGGGGGAGAGACC.

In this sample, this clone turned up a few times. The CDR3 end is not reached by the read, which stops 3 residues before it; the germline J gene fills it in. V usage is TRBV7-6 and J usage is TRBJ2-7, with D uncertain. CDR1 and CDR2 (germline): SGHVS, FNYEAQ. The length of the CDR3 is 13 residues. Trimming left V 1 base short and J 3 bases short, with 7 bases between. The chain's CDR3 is CASSLERDYEQYF. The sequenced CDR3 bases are TGTGCCAGCAGCTTAGAACGCGACTACGAG. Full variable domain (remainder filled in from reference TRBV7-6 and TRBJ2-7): GAGVSQSPRYKVTKRGQDVALRCDPISGHVSLYWYRQALGQGPEFLTYFNYEAQQDKSGLPNDRFSAERPEGSISTLTIQRTEQRDSAMYRCASSLERDYEQYFGPGTRLTVT.

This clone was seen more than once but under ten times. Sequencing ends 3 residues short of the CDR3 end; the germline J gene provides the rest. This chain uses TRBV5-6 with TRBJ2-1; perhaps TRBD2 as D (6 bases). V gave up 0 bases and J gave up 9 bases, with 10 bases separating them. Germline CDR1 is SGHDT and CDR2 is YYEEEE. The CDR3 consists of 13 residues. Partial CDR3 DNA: TGTGCCAGCAGCTTGGGACTAGTTGGTGAG. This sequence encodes CASSLGLVGE. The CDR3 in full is CASSLGLVGEQFF.

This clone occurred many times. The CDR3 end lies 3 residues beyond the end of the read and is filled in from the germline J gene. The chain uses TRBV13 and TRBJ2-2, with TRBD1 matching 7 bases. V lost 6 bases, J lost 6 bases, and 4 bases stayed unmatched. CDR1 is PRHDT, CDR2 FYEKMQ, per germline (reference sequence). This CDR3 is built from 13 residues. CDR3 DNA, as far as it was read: TGTGCCAGCAGGACGACAGGGCCCGGGGAG. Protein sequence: CASRTTGPGE. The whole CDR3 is CASRTTGPGELFF. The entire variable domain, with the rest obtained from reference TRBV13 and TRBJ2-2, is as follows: AAGVIQSPRHLIKEKRETATLKCYPIPRHDTVYWYQQGPGQDPQFLISFYEKMQSDKGSIPDRFSAQQFSDYHSELNMSSLELGDSALYFCASRTTGPGELFFGEGSRLTVL.

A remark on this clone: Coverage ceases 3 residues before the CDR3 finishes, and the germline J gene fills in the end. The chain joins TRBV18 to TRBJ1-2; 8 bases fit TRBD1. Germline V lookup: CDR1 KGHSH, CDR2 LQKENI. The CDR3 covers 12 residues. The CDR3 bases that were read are TGTGCCAGCTCACTCTCGGGACAGGCC. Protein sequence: CASSLSGQA. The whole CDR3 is CASSLSGQAYTF.

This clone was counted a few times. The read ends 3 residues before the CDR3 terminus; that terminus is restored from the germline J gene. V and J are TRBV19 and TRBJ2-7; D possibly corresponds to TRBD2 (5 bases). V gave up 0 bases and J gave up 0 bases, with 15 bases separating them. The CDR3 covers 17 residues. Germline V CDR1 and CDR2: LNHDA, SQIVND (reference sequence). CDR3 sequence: CASSIERAGLLSYEQYF. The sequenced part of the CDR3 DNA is TGTGCCAGTAGTATAGAGAGGGCAGGCCTTCTCTCCTACGAG.

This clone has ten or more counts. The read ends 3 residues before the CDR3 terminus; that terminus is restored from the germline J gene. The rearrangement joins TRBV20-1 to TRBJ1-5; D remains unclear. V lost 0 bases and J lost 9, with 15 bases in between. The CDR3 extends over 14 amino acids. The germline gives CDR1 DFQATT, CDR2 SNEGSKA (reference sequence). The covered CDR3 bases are TGCAGTGCTAGAGATATCGGCCACGCGGGGCCC. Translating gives CSARDIGHAGP. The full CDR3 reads CSARDIGHAGPQHF.

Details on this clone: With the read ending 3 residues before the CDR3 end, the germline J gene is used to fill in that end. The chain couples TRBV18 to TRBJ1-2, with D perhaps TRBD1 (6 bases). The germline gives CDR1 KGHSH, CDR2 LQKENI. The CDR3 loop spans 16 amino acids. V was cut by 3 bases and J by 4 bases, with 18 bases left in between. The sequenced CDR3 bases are TGTGCCAGCTCACCTACCCTTCCGACAGGAACCTATGGC. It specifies CASSPTLPTGTYG. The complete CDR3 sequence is CASSPTLPTGTYGYTF.

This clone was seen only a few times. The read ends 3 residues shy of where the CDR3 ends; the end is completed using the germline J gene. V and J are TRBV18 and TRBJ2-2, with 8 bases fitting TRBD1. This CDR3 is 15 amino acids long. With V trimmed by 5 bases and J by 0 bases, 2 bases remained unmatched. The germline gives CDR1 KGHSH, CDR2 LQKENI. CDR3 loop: CASSSDRANTGELFF. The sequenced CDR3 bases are TGTGCCAGCTCATCGGACAGGGCGAACACCGGGGAG.

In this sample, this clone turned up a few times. The CDR3 sequence is CASSSGSGGAEQYF. The covered CDR3 bases are TGTGCCAGCAGCTCGGGGAGCGGGGGGGCCGAG. The V and J genes are TRBV7-2 and TRBJ2-7, with 10 bases that match TRBD2. The read is 3 residues too short to cover the CDR3 end, so that end is filled in from the germline J gene. Germline trimming cut 4 bases from V and 6 bases from J; bases unmatched to any gene: 6. The CDR3 has 14 residues. Per germline, CDR1 SGHTA and CDR2 FQGNSA. The variable domain in full, completed from reference TRBV7-2 and TRBJ2-7, reads GAGVSQSPSNKVTEKGKDVELRCDPISGHTALYWYRQSLGQGLEFLIYFQGNSAPDKSGLPSDRFSAERTGGSVSTLTIQRTQQEDSAVYLCASSSGSGGAEQYFGPGTRLTVT.

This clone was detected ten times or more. CDR3 DNA (partial): TGTGCCAGCAGCTTAGGAATTACCGGGGGCGAG. Residues: CASSLGITGGE. The entire CDR3 protein reads CASSLGITGGEQYF. The chain combines TRBV7-2 with TRBJ2-7; a weak D match, TRBD2 (6 bases). The read stops 3 residues short of the end of the CDR3; the missing end is completed from the germline J gene. Trimming cost V 1 base and J 6 bases, with 13 bases left between them. The CDR3 loop spans 14 amino acids. Germline loops: CDR1 SGHTA, CDR2 FQGNSA.

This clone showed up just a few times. Partial CDR3 DNA: TGTGCCAGCAGTTACGCGCCCTTCGGGACAGGGTTGGATGAG. It encodes CASSYAPFGTGLDE. The whole CDR3 sequence is CASSYAPFGTGLDEQFF. V and J are TRBV6-2 or TRBV6-3 and TRBJ2-1, with 9 bases identical to TRBD1. Coverage ceases 3 residues before the CDR3 finishes, and the germline J gene fills in the end. Germline trimming cut 2 bases from V and 8 bases from J; bases unmatched to any gene: 13. Germline V gene data show CDR1 as MNHEY and CDR2 as SVGEGT. This CDR3 comprises 17 residues.

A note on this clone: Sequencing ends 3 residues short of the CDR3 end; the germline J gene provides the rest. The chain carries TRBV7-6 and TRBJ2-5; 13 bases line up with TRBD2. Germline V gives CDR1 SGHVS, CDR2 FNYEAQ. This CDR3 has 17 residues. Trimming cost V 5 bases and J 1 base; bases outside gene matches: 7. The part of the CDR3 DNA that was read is TGTGCCAGCAGCCTCCGACTAGCGGGGGGAATCCAAGAGACC. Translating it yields CASSLRLAGGIQET. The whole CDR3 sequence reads CASSLRLAGGIQETQYF.

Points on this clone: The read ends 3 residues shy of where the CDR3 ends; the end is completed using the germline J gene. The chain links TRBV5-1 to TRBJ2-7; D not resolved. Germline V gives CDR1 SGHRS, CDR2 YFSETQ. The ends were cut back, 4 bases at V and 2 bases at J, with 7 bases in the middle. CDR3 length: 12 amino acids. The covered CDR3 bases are TGCGCCAGCAGCCAAGACACCTACGAG. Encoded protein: CASSQDTYE. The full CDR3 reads CASSQDTYEQYF.

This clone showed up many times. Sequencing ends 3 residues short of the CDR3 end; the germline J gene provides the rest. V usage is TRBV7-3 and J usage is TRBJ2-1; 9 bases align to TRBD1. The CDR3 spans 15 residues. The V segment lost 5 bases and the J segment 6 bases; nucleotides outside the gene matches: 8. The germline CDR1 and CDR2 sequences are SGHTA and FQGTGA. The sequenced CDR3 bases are TGTGCCAGCAGCCCTGGACAGGGGCTAGGCAATGAG. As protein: CASSPGQGLGNE. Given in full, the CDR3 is CASSPGQGLGNEQFF.

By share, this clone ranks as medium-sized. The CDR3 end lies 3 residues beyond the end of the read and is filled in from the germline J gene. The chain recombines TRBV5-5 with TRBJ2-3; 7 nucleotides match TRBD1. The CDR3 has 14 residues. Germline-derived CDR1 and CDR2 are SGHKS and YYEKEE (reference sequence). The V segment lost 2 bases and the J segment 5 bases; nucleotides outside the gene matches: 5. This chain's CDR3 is CASSLRTGLDTQYF. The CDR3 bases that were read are TGTGCCAGCAGCTTAAGGACAGGACTAGATACG. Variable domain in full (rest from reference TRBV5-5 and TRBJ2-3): DAGVTQSPTHLIKTRGQQVTLRCSPISGHKSVSWYQQVLGQGPQFIFQYYEKEERGRGNFPDRFSARQFPNYSSELNVNALLLGDSALYLCASSLRTGLDTQYFGPGTRLTVL.

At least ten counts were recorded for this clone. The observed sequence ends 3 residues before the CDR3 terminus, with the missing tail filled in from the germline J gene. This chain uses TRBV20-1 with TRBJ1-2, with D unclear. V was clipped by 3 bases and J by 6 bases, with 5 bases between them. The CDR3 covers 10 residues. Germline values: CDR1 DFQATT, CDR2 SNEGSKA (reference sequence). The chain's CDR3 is CSASRDGYTF. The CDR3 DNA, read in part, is TGCAGTGCTAGTAGGGATGGC.

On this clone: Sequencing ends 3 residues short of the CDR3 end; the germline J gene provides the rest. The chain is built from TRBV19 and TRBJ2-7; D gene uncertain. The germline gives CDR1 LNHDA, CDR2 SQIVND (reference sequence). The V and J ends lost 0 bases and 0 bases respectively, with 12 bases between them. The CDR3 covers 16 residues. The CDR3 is CASSIDSYPFSYEQYF. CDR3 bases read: TGTGCCAGTAGTATAGATTCCTACCCTTTCTCCTACGAG.

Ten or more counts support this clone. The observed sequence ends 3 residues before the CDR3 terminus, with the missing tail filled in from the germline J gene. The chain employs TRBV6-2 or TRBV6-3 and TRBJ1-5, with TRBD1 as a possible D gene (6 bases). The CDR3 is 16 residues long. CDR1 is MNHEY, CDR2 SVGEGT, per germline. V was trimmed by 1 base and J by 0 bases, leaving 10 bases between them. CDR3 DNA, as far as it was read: TGTGCCAGCAGTTACTGGGCAGGGGATAGCAATCAGCCC. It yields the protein CASSYWAGDSNQP. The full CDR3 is CASSYWAGDSNQPQHF.

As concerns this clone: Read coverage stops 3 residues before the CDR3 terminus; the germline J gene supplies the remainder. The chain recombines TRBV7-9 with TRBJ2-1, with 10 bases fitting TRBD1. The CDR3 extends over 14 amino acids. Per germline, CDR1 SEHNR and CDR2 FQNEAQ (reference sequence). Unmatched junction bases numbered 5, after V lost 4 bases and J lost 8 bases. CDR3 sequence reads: CASSSTGGWDEQFF. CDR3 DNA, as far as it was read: TGTGCCAGCAGCTCGACAGGGGGCTGGGATGAG.